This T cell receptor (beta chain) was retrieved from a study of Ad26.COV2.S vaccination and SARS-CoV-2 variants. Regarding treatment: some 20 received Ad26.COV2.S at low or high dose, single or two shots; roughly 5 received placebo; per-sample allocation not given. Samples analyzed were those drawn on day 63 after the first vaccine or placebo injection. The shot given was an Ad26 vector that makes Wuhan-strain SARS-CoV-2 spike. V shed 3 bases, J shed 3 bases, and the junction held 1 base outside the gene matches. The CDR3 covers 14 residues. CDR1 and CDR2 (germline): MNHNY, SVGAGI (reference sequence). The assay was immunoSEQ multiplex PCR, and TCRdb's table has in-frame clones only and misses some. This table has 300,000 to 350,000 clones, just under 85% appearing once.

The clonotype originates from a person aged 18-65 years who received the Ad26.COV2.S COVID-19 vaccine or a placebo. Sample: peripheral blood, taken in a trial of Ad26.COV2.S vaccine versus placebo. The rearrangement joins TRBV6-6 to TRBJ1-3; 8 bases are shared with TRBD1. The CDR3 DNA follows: TGTGCCAGCAGTTATGGACAGGGTGGAAACACCATATATTTT. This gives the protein CASSYGQGGNTIYF.